The 22 T cell receptor beta chains listed next were all sequenced from one sample in a study of blood T cells in healthy people across ages. Together with a sample-barcoded 5' primer, a J-beta primer mix was included in a second PCR lasting about 7 to 11 cycles. TCRdb recomputed calls from the 5' RACE reads with MiXCR, one row per CDR3 protein. Of about 1.1 million distinct CDR3 sequences listed, approximately 38% are singletons. Sample: blood. These receptors were taken from a young man in good health.

The V call is TRBV7-2, the J call TRBJ1-6; no clear D gene. This CDR3 contains 15 residues. V lost 2 bases, J lost 9 bases, and 14 bases lay in between. Per the germline V gene, CDR1 is SGHTA and CDR2 is FQGNSA. CDR3 nucleotides: TGTGCCAGCAGCTTAAGTAGGCCAACGAGTTCACCCCTCCACTTT. This gives the protein CASSLSRPTSSPLHF.

The chain uses TRBV29-1 and TRBJ1-2; 9 bases are shared with TRBD1. Trimming cost V 7 bases and J 2 bases; bases outside gene matches: 2. The CDR3 is made up of 12 amino acids. Germline V gene data show CDR1 as SQVTM and CDR2 as ANQGSEA. As DNA, the CDR3 is TGCAGCGGGGGACAGGGCAACTATGGCTACACCTTC. It encodes CSGGQGNYGYTF.

V and J are TRBV12-3 or TRBV12-4 and TRBJ2-1; a weak D match, TRBD1 (6 bases). The end of the DNA is better explained by TRBJ2-7, so the J call may be wrong. There are 14 residues in the CDR3. CDR3 coding DNA: TGTGCCAGCAGTTTAGGACAGGATTACAATGAGCAGTACTTC. It is translated as CASSLGQDYNEQYF.

In regard to this clonotype: This sequence may be a read error, since a much larger clone differs from it by one base. The V call is TRBV24-1, the J call TRBJ2-1; the D is unclear. Germline V gene lookup returns CDR1 KGHDR and CDR2 SFDVKD. The CDR3 totals 13 residues. DNA for the CDR3: TGTGTCACCAGTGATCGGACCCACAATGAGCAGTTCTTC. Translated, it gives CVTSDRTHNEQFF.

This sequence joins TRBV7-8 and TRBJ1-5; D remains ambiguous. The CDR3 is 15 amino acids. Trimming removed 2 bases at V and 0 bases at J, with 8 bases between. Per the germline V gene, CDR1 is SGHVS and CDR2 is FQNEAQ. The DNA for the CDR3 is TGTGCCAGCAGCTTACTATCCGATAGCAATCAGCCCCAGCATTTT. It is translated as CASSLLSDSNQPQHF.

The gene calls are TRBV7-9 and TRBJ1-1; the D gene is possibly TRBD1 (6 bases). This CDR3 region has 16 residues. The ends were cut back, 7 bases at V and 1 base at J, with 19 bases in the middle. Germline CDR1 is SEHNR and CDR2 is FQNEAQ (reference sequence). CDR3 sequence (DNA): TGTGCCAGCACCGGGCCTCGGACAGTTTGGAACACTGAAGCTTTCTTT. Encoded protein: CASTGPRTVWNTEAFF.

Note on this clonotype: With a much larger clone just one base away, this may be a read error. This chain joins TRBV4-3 and TRBJ2-4, with a weak D call TRBD2 (6 bases). CDR1 is LGHNA, CDR2 YSLEER, per germline. The CDR3 covers 15 residues. CDR3 in amino acids: CASSPWDSGSYEQHF. Here the CDR3 DNA reads TGCGCCAGCAGCCCTTGGGACTCCGGCTCCTACGAGCAGCACTTC.

The chain employs TRBV7-2 and TRBJ2-1; D is uncertain. Germline V CDR1 and CDR2: SGHTA, FQGNSA. The length of the CDR3 is 15 residues. V was clipped by 2 bases and J by 5 bases, with 13 bases between them. The CDR3 DNA reads TGTGCCAGCAGCTTAAGTGCCGGGCTCAACAATGAGCAGTTCTTC. Protein: CASSLSAGLNNEQFF.

The sample holds many counts of this clonotype. The V gene is TRBV29-1, the J gene TRBJ2-3; 7 bases fit TRBD1. V trimming: 8 bases; J trimming: 9 bases; junction bases outside the gene matches: 5. Germline V gives CDR1 SQVTM, CDR2 ANQGSEA. CDR3 size: 10 residues. As DNA, the CDR3 is TGCAGCATTCGACAGGGAACGCAGTATTTT. Protein product: CSIRQGTQYF.

This clonotype has just a few counts. The chain combines TRBV6-5 with TRBJ2-5; D perhaps matches TRBD1 (5 bases). CDR3 length: 14 amino acids. V was pared by 7 bases and J by 7 bases, with 19 bases between. Per the germline V gene, CDR1 is MNHEY and CDR2 is SVGAGI. Here the CDR3 DNA reads TGTGCCAGCACCTTCCAGGGTGTCCCTGGGACCCAGTACTTC. Translation: CASTFQGVPGTQYF.

The sample holds a few counts of this clonotype. V usage is TRBV4-3 and J usage is TRBJ2-7, with 9 bases lining up with TRBD1. Per germline, CDR1 LGHNA and CDR2 YSLEER. The CDR3 extends over 16 amino acids. After removal of 6 bases from V and 4 bases from J, the junction contained 13 bases not matched to a gene. Here the CDR3 DNA reads TGCGCCAGCAGTCAGGGAGTCGGGACAGGGATTTACGAGCAGTACTTC. This codes for CASSQGVGTGIYEQYF.

This clonotype was seen many times. V gene TRBV27 combines with J gene TRBJ2-3; TRBD2 agrees at 9 bases. Per germline, CDR1 MNHEY and CDR2 SMNVEV (reference sequence). The J segment lost 0 bases and the V segment lost 1 base, leaving 2 bases of the junction unmatched. The CDR3 sequence is 16 residues long. Written as DNA, the CDR3 is TGTGCCAGCAGTTTATTAGCGGGGGTTAGCACAGATACGCAGTATTTT. Encoded protein: CASSLLAGVSTDTQYF.

This clonotype was seen more than once but under ten times. The chain employs TRBV9 and TRBJ2-4; maybe TRBD2 (6 bases). V shed 0 bases and J shed 12 bases, with 31 bases lying between them. Looked up from germline, CDR1 is SGDLS and CDR2 is YYNGEE. This CDR3 region has 19 residues. CDR3 coding DNA: TGTGCCAGCAGCGTAGCTTTTCCCACTAAAACCGGGAGCCTGAAGCCTCAGTACTTC. Protein: CASSVAFPTKTGSLKPQYF. The full variable domain, with the rest looked up from reference TRBV9 and TRBJ2-4, is DSGVTQTPKHLITATGQRVTLRCSPRSGDLSVYWYQQSLDQGLQFLIQYYNGEERAKGNILERFSAQQFPDLHSELNLSSLELGDSALYFCASSVAFPTKTGSLKPQYFGAGTRLSVL.

Remarks on this clonotype: Since a far larger clone is one base different, this is likely a read error. The V and J genes are TRBV6-2 or TRBV6-3 and TRBJ2-2; unclear D gene. The CDR3 is 12 amino acids. The V gene's germline CDR1 is MNHEY and CDR2 SVGEGT. Here the CDR3 reads CASSPNPGELFF. CDR3 nucleotides: TGTGCCAGCAGCCCGAACCCCGGGGAGCTGTTTTTT.

This clonotype was recorded a few times. The chain uses TRBV12-3 or TRBV12-4 and TRBJ2-1; 16 positions match TRBD2. Losses at the gene ends were 3 bases for V and 8 bases for J; bases not matched to a gene: 4. This CDR3 comprises 16 residues. The CDR3 loop is CASSLGLAGGPYEQFF. In DNA form, the CDR3 reads TGTGCCAGCAGTTTGGGACTAGCGGGAGGGCCCTATGAGCAGTTCTTC.

The chain recombines TRBV20-1 with TRBJ1-2; no clear D. Germline CDR1 is DFQATT and CDR2 is SNEGSKA (reference sequence). This CDR3 spans 12 amino acids. The CDR3 loop reads CRIFAGDYGYTF. CDR3 coding DNA: TGCAGGATTTTCGCTGGGGACTATGGCTACACCTTC.

This chain's CDR3 is CATSDTSGQISTDTQYF. The CDR3 DNA reads TGTGCCACCAGTGACACCAGCGGGCAGATTAGCACAGATACGCAGTATTTT. V usage is TRBV24-1 and J usage is TRBJ2-3; a possible D gene is TRBD2 (6 bases). CDR3 size: 17 residues. Germline V gene data show CDR1 as KGHDR and CDR2 as SFDVKD. V lost 4 bases and J 0 bases, leaving 16 bases between the germline ends.

The chain links TRBV12-3 or TRBV12-4 to TRBJ2-2; perhaps TRBD1 as D (6 bases). The ends were cut back, 5 bases at V and 3 bases at J, with 10 bases in the middle. The CDR3 loop spans 14 amino acids. CDR3 DNA: TGTGCCAGCAGTGCGGACAGCTACACCGGGGAGCTGTTTTTT. Protein product: CASSADSYTGELFF.

This clonotype occurred a few times. The genes are TRBV5-5 and TRBJ1-4; D is unresolved. This CDR3 has 13 amino acids. V dropped 3 bases and J dropped 7 bases, with 10 bases sitting between them. The germline V gene has CDR1 SGHKS and CDR2 YYEKEE (reference sequence). CDR3 DNA sequence: TGTGCCAGCAGCTGGAGTGGTGGTGAAAAACTGTTTTTT. Encoded protein: CASSWSGGEKLFF.

On this clonotype itself: A much more abundant neighbour one base away suggests this may be a read error. The chain has TRBV29-1 and TRBJ1-2; D is possibly TRBD1 (5 bases). Trimming took 0 bases from V and 8 from J, leaving 13 bases between them. CDR3 length equals 13 residues. Germline CDR1 and CDR2: SQVTM and ANQGSEA. CDR3 nucleotides: TGCAGCGTTGAAGAGCTTCAGGGAATCGGCTACACCTTC. Amino acid sequence: CSVEELQGIGYTF.

The CDR3: CASSLARGSYGYTF. The CDR3 DNA reads TGTGCCAGCAGCTTAGCTCGGGGCAGCTATGGCTACACCTTC. The V and J genes are TRBV7-2 and TRBJ1-2; TRBD1 is a possible D gene (5 bases). Per germline, CDR1 SGHTA and CDR2 FQGNSA. V was clipped by 0 bases and J by 4 bases, with 9 bases between them. This CDR3 has 14 amino acids.

The V call is TRBV5-1, the J call TRBJ2-3; no clear D. V was shortened by 4 bases and J by 5 bases, with 14 bases between the two germline ends. In germline, CDR1 is SGHRS, CDR2 YFSETQ. The CDR3 has 14 residues. CDR3 region: CASSTERGEDTQYF. CDR3 DNA: TGCGCCAGCAGCACTGAAAGAGGCGAAGATACGCAGTATTTT.